The clone carrying this T cell receptor beta chain was counted between two and nine times. What it binds is unknown. The data were obtained in a study of Ad26.COV2.S vaccination and SARS-CoV-2 variants. Study details: It was the COV1001 Ad26.COV2.S trial arm that included the donor. By the intramuscular route, Ad26.COV2.S was given once, or twice 56 days apart.

Study results and caveats: Using TCR breadth and depth analyses may have led to underestimated total T cell responses. With respect to non-spike TCR breadth, vaccine and placebo recipients were similar.

Data came from immunoSEQ multiplex PCR; TCRdb stores just in-frame clones and leaves some out. The table has about 680,000 clones, 89% seen once. Deletions cut 1 base from V and 7 bases from J, with 8 bases between. Germline V gene lookup returns CDR1 SGHNT and CDR2 YYREEE (reference sequence). This CDR3 contains 12 residues. Treatment described: around 19 received Ad26.COV2.S at low or high dose, single or two shots; about 5 received placebo; per-sample allocation not given. Sampling took place 63 days after the first vaccine or placebo injection. This TCR was sampled from a person aged 18 to 65 who received the Ad26.COV2.S COVID-19 vaccine or a placebo. This chain connects TRBV5-4 to TRBJ1-2; D gene uncertain. The sequencing used peripheral blood, collected in a trial of Ad26.COV2.S vaccine versus placebo. The CDR3 loop is CASSLILRGYTF. For the CDR3, the DNA is TGTGCCAGCAGCTTGATTTTACGTGGCTACACCTTC.